This T cell receptor (beta chain) is from a study of response to subunit inactivated influenza vaccine. Findings and limits, study-wide: The authors proposed limited new T cell recruitment per seasonal influenza vaccination.

Each CDR3 protein is one row after TCRdb ran MiXCR on the RT-PCR reads. In the table there are some 500,000 distinct CDR3 sequences, 10% to 15% of which are singletons. Points on this clonotype: No antigen is known for it.

Sequenced material: PBMCs from blood, taken about 40 days after vaccination. This clonotype was obtained from a man in his fifties or sixties who received an inactivated influenza vaccine.

CDR3 coding DNA: TGTGCCAGCAGACCCACAGGGGGCGCGCATGAAAAACTGTTTTTT. Translated, it gives CASRPTGGAHEKLFF. The genes are TRBV7-2 and TRBJ1-4; 9 bases line up with TRBD1. Germline V lookup: CDR1 SGHTA, CDR2 FQGNSA. The CDR3 runs to 15 residues. The J segment lost 6 bases and the V segment lost 6 bases, leaving 8 bases of the junction unmatched.